This T cell receptor (beta chain) is from a study of blood T cell repertoires in COVID-19. Measured with immunoSEQ multiplex PCR; TCRdb has only the in-frame clones, and not every one. The sample records about 400,000 clones, about 85% being singletons. The trim removed 5 bases at V and 4 bases at J, leaving 6 bases unmatched. The CDR3 loop spans 16 amino acids. Germline V gives CDR1 MNHEY, CDR2 SMNVEV (reference sequence). Sequencing was done on a sample of PBMCs or T cells enriched from blood (not recorded which). The rearrangement links TRBV27 to TRBJ2-3; 13 bases agree with TRBD2. The sequence came from a woman under 30 with acute COVID-19. This CDR3 is CASSLTSGRVPDTQYF. The DNA of the CDR3 is TGTGCCAGCAGTCTCACTAGCGGGAGGGTCCCAGATACGCAGTATTTT.